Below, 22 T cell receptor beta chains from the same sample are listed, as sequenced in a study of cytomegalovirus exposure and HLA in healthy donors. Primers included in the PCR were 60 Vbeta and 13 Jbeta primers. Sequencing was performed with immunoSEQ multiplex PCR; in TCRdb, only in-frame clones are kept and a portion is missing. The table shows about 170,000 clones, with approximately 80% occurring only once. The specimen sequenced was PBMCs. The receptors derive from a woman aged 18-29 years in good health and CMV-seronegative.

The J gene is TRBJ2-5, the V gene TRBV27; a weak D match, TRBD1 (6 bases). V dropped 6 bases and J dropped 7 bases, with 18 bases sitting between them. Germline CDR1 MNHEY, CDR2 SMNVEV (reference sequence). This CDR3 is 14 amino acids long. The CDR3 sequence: CASRTGREGGTQYF. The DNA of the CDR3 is TGTGCCAGCAGAACCGGACGGGAAGGGGGGACCCAGTACTTC.

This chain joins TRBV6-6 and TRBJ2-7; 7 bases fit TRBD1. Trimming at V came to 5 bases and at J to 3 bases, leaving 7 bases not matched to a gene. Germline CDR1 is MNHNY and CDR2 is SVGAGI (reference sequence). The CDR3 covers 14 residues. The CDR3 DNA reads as TGTGCCAGCAGTCCACAGGGGCCCCTCTACGAGCAGTACTTC. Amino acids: CASSPQGPLYEQYF.

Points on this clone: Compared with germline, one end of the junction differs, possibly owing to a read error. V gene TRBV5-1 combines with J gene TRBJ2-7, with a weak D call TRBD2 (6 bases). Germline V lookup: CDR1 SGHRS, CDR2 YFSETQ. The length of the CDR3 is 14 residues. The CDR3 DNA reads TGCGTCAGCAGCTTCCGGGGAGCGGGTAACGAGCAGTACTTC. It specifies CVSSFRGAGNEQYF.

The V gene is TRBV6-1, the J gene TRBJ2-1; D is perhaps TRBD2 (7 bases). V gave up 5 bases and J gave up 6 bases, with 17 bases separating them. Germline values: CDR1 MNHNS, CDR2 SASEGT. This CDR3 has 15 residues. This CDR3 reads CASSRHLGGGNEQFF. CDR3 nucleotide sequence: TGTGCCAGCAGTAGACACTTAGGGGGGGGCAATGAGCAGTTCTTC.

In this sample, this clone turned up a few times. CDR3 loop: CASSGLTGGTRNEQFF. The CDR3 DNA reads as TGTGCCAGCTCAGGTCTGACAGGGGGTACTAGGAATGAGCAGTTCTTC. The rearrangement links TRBV18 to TRBJ2-1, with TRBD1 matching over 9 bases. Unmatched junction bases numbered 12, after V lost 5 bases and J lost 7 bases. In germline, CDR1 is KGHSH, CDR2 LQKENI. The CDR3 has 16 residues.

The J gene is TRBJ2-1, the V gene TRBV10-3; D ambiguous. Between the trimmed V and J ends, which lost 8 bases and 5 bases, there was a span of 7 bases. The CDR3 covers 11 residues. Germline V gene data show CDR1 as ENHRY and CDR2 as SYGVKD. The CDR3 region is CAIGPNNEQFF. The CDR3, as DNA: TGTGCCATCGGGCCAAACAATGAGCAGTTCTTC.

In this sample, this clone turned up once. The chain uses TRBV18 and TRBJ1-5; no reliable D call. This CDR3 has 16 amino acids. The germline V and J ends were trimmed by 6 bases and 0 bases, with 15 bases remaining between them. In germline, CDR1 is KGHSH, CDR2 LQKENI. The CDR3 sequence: CASSSFAQDSNQPQHF. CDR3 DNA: TGTGCCAGCTCCTCCTTCGCGCAGGATAGCAATCAGCCCCAGCATTTT. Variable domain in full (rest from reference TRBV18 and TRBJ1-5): NAGVMQNPRHLVRRRGQEARLRCSPMKGHSHVYWYRQLPEEGLKFMVYLQKENIIDESGMPKERFSAEFPKEGPSILRIQQVVRGDSAAYFCASSSFAQDSNQPQHFGDGTRLSIL.

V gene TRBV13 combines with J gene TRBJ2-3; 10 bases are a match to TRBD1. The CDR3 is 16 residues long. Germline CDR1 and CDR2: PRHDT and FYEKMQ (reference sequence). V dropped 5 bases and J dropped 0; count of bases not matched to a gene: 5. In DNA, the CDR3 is TGTGCCAGCAGCCGCACGGGACAGGGGAGCACAGATACGCAGTATTTT. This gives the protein CASSRTGQGSTDTQYF.

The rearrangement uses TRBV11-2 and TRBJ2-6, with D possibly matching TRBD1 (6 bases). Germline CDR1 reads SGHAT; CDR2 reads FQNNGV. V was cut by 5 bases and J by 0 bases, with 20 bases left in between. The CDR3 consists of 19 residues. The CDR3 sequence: CASSHLKRQAYSGANVLTF. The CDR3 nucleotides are TGTGCCAGCAGCCACTTAAAAAGACAGGCGTACTCTGGGGCCAACGTCCTGACTTTC.

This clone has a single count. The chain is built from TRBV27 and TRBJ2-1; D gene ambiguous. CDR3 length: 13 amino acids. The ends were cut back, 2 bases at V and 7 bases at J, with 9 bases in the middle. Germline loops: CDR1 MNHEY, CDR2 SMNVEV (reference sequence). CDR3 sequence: CASSLRLRNEQFF. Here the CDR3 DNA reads TGTGCCAGCAGTTTACGACTTAGGAATGAGCAGTTCTTC.

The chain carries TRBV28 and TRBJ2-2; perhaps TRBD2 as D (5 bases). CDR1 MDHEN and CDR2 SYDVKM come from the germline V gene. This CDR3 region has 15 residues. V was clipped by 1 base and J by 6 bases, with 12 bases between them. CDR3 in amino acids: CASSLYEGPAGELFF. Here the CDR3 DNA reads TGTGCCAGCAGTTTATATGAGGGTCCGGCCGGGGAGCTGTTTTTT.

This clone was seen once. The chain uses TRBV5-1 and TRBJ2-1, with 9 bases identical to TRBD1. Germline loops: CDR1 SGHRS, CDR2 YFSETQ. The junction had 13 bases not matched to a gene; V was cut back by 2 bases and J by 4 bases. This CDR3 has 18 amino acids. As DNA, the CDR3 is TGCGCCAGCAGCTTTATCGAAACAGGGGGCCCAAATTACAATGAGCAGTTCTTC. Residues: CASSFIETGGPNYNEQFF. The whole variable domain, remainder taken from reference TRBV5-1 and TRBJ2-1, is KAGVTQTPRYLIKTRGQQVTLSCSPISGHRSVSWYQQTPGQGLQFLFEYFSETQRNKGNFPGRFSGRQFSNSRSEMNVSTLELGDSALYLCASSFIETGGPNYNEQFFGPGTRLTVL.

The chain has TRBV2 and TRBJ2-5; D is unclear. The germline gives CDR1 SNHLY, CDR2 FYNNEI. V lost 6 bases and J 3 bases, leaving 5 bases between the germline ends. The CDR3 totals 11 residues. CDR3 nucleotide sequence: TGTGCCAGCAGCCCAGAAGAGACCCAGTACTTC. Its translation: CASSPEETQYF.

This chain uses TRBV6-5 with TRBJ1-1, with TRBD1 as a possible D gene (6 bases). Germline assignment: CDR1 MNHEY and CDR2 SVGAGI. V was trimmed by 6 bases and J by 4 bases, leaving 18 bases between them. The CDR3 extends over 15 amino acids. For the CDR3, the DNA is TGTGCCAGCAGCCGACCCAGGGGATCGCGCACTGAAGCTTTCTTT. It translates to CASSRPRGSRTEAFF.

CDR3 in amino acids: CASRETNSKVAGGHEQFF. The CDR3 DNA sequence: TGTGCCAGCAGAGAAACCAACTCCAAGGTAGCGGGAGGACATGAGCAGTTCTTC. The chain has TRBV28 and TRBJ2-1, with 10 bases aligning to TRBD2. V shed 6 bases and J 8 bases; nucleotides not matched to a gene: 19. Germline V gives CDR1 MDHEN, CDR2 SYDVKM. The CDR3 has 18 amino acids.

The CDR3 nucleotides are TGCGCCAGCAGCCAAAGAGGGGGCGGCGGCTACACCTTC. Residues: CASSQRGGGGYTF. This chain connects TRBV4-1 to TRBJ1-2, with 7 bases lining up with TRBD1. The junction had 5 bases not matched to a gene; V was cut back by 2 bases and J by 8 bases. This CDR3 is 13 amino acids long. The V gene's germline CDR1 is MGHRA and CDR2 YSYEKL.

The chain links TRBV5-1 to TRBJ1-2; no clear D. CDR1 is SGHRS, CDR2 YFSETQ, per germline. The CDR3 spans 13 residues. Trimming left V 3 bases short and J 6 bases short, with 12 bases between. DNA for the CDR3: TGCGCCAGCAGCTCCCCGGGGAGCGATGGCTACACCTTC. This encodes CASSSPGSDGYTF.

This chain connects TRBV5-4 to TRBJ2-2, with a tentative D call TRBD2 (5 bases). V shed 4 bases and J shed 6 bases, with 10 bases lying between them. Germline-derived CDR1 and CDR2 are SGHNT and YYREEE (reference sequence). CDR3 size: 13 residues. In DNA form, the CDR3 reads TGTGCCAGCAGCATCACTAGGGCCGGGGAGCTGTTTTTT. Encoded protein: CASSITRAGELFF.

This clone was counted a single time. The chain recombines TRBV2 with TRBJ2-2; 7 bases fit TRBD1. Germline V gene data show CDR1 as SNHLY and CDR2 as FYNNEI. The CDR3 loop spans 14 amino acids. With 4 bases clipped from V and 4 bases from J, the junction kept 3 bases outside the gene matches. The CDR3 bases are TGTGCCAGCAGTGGACAGGGCGTCACCGGGGAGCTGTTTTTT. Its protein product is CASSGQGVTGELFF.

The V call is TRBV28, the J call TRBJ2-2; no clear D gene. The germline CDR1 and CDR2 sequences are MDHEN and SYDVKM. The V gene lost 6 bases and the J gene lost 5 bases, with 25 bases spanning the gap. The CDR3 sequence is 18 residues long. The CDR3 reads CASRFGGADGKVTGELFF. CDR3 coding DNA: TGTGCCAGCAGGTTTGGCGGTGCCGATGGCAAAGTGACCGGGGAGCTGTTTTTT.

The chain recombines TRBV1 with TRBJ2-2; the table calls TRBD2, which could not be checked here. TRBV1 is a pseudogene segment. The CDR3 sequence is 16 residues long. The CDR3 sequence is CTSSLGSGRSTGELFF. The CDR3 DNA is TGCACCAGCAGCCTGGGTAGCGGGAGATCTACCGGGGAGCTGTTTTTT.

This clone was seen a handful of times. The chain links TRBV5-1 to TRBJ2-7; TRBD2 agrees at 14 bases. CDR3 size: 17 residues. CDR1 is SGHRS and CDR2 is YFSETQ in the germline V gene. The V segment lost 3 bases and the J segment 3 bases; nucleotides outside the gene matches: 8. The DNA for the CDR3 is TGCGCCAGCAGCTGGATTGGGACTAGCGGGAGTGTCTACGAGCAGTACTTC. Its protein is CASSWIGTSGSVYEQYF.